Included here is one TCR beta chain sequence, with context. The PCR contained 60 Vbeta and 13 Jbeta primers. Measured with immunoSEQ multiplex PCR; TCRdb has only the in-frame clones, and not every one. The sample has 170,000 or so clones; around 82% are singletons. Germline CDR1 and CDR2: SGHVS and FQNEAQ. With 3 bases clipped from V and 6 bases from J, the junction kept 4 bases outside the gene matches. There are 15 residues in the CDR3. This record belongs to a study of cytomegalovirus exposure and HLA in healthy donors. V usage is TRBV7-8 and J usage is TRBJ1-5; TRBD1 matches 11 bases. The sequence derives from a boy aged 2-9 years in good health and CMV-seronegative. Sequencing used PBMCs. CDR3: CASSLDRGQSQPQHF. CDR3 bases: TGTGCCAGCAGCTTGGACAGGGGGCAGAGTCAGCCCCAGCATTTT. The entire variable domain, with the rest obtained from reference TRBV7-8 and TRBJ1-5, is as follows: GAGVSQSPRYKVAKRGQDVALRCDPISGHVSLFWYQQALGQGPEFLTYFQNEAQLDKSGLPSDRFFAERPEGSVSTLKIQRTQQEDSAVYLCASSLDRGQSQPQHFGDGTRLSIL.